This TCR beta chain was found in a study of T cells in women clearing cervical HPV infection (dated by TCRdb to the late 2010s). Regarding the study in general: The cases were 25 to 30 women with histologically confirmed HPV16-related CIN3 or worse, and 2 of these cases were invasive cancers. The 20 to 25 controls were women who cleared a single incident HPV16 infection within 12 months without developing precancer or cancer. Blood from cases was collected at the visit where the lesion was first found, while blood from controls was collected once the infection could no longer be detected. Among cases, blood sampling came a median of approximately 150 days after lesion detection, with an interquartile range of about 80 to 230 days. Because only a few women had HLA typing data, the possibility that HLA type acted as a confounder could not be ruled out. This exploratory proof-of-principle case-control study, nested within the Guanacaste HPV Natural History Study in Costa Rica, compared TCR repertoires among women with different cervical HPV16 outcomes. Cases and controls were matched on year of sample collection and on age within five years. Median age was approximately 30 years in cases versus 38 to 45 in controls, and baseline characteristics did not differ significantly. In the parent cohort, some 9,900 women aged 18 or older were enrolled in Guanacaste, Costa Rica, during about 1992 to 1994 and then followed for less than 8 years. Five blinded duplicates per group were added as quality controls, so that about 60 samples were obtained: about 50 participants and 10 replicates. Summary of the overall study and its limitations: Across sequencing depths, CIN3+ cases showed significantly higher TCR repertoire richness than controls, but evenness did not differ between the groups. Cases were distinguished from controls with an estimated AUC of around 0.85 by random forest classifiers combining richness and V gene abundances. T-cell numbers per sample were unknown, so richness differences could reflect varying T-cell content rather than repertoire biology. Because of the cross-sectional design, the study could not determine whether the associations came before infection or resulted from infection, and neither effector/memory subsets nor HPV-specific T cells were isolated.

TCR beta CDR3 regions were amplified by multiplex PCR from an average of approximately 1,200 ng genomic DNA per sample using the immunoSEQ assay. The assay corrected primer bias using a complete synthetic TCR repertoire to establish an amplification baseline. Amplicons were sequenced on the Illumina platform. Concerning the study's data processing: Sequences were error-corrected by clustering with frequency ratios and a modified nearest-neighbor algorithm and were then analyzed in the immunoSEQ Analyzer with IMGT gene definitions. At each rarefaction depth, TCR richness and evenness were averaged across 20 rarefaction repeats, and any sample with fewer sequences than the depth was left out. Wilcoxon rank sum tests with FDR correction were used to compare V, D and J gene relative abundances between the groups. In the blinded duplicates, the intraclass correlation was approximately 96% for TCR richness and averaged about 76% across roughly 70 gene segments. TCRdb took this table from immuneACCESS and kept in-frame rearrangements with V and J called. Such tables lack part of the clones; where checked against another copy, unresolved V genes explain under half of the gap, and the rest is unexplained. V and J calls and clone size are as listed in that table; D and trimming were resolved from the DNA. The sample table holds 39,000 or so clones. Together, the top ten hold roughly 6% of the sample.

In regard to this clone: The antigen it recognizes is unknown.

Every participant had a single incident cervical HPV16 infection, and women with prevalent HPV16 infections were excluded. Cervical HPV DNA was detected by MY09/MY11 PCR, and genotyping was performed by dot-blot hybridization. Fifteen mL of heparinized blood were centrifuged, and the buffy coat was split into aliquots, frozen at -30 degrees C, and then kept at -80 degrees C. Genomic DNA was extracted from buffy coat specimens using QIAGEN kits. The sample comprised blood buffy coat. The clonotype comes from a woman between 18 and 69 years old with a cervical HPV16 infection that either progressed to CIN3+ or cleared (not recorded which).

Incomplete CDR3 DNA: TGTGCCAGCAGCCAGGCGGCGGGTTATAATTCACCG. Its protein is CASSQAAGYNSP. The complete CDR3 sequence is CASSQAAGYNSPLFF. Rearrangement joined TRBV7-3 to TRBJ2-2; tentative D gene TRBD2, with 5 bases matching. Read data end 3 residues before the CDR3 end; the end is taken from the germline J gene. The germline V gene supplies CDR1 SGHTA and CDR2 FQGTGA. The CDR3 starts with the cysteine, ends with the phenylalanine, and has 15 residues. Part of the CDR3 DNA is given, 36 bases translated from base 1.